This TCR beta chain was sequenced in a study of blood T cells in healthy people across ages. Study-level findings and limits: Compared with aged donors, long-lived donors showed fewer expanded clones, suggesting selection. Diversity estimated from one million T cells was considered an underestimate. Roughly linear declines in TCR beta diversity per million T cells occurred with age. Diversity of TCR beta correlated strongly with naive T cell percentage.

A note on this clonotype: The antigen remains unidentified.

Combining a sample-barcoded 5' primer with a J-beta primer mix, a second PCR ran for roughly 6 to 11 cycles. TCRdb redid the calling of the 5' RACE reads with MiXCR, one entry per CDR3 protein. The sample yields around 750,000 distinct CDR3 sequences, roughly 50% seen once. Germline V gene data show CDR1 as LGHNA and CDR2 as YNFKEQ. After removal of 0 bases from V and 9 bases from J, the junction contained 2 bases not matched to a gene. The CDR3 covers 13 residues. The sequenced sample was blood. This chain connects TRBV4-2 to TRBJ2-1, with 7 bases aligning to TRBD2. The receptor was isolated from a man older than 75 in good health. CDR3 nucleotides: TGTGCCAGCAGCCAAGATCGCGGGAGTGAGCAGTTCTTC. This translates into CASSQDRGSEQFF.